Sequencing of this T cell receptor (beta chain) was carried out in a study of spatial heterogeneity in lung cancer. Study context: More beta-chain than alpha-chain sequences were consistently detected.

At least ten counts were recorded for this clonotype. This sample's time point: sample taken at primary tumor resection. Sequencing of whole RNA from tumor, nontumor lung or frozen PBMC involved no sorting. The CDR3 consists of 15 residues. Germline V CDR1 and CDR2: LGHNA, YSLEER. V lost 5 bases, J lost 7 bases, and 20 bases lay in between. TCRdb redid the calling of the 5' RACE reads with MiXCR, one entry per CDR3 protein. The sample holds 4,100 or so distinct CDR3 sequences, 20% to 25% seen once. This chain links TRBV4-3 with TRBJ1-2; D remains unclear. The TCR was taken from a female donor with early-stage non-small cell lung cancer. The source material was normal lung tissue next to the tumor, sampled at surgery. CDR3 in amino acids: CASSSQTRGKGGYTF. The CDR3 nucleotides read TGCGCCAGCAGCTCGCAAACACGGGGTAAAGGTGGCTACACCTTC.